This T cell receptor (beta chain) is from a study of OX40 agonist ivuxolimab in advanced cancers. This clone came up once. Generated by immunoSEQ multiplex PCR, the TCRdb table keeps only in-frame clones and is missing some. The table records 70,000 to 95,000 clones, under 90% of them present only once. Sample: CD4+ or CD8+ T cells sorted from blood, taken in a trial of the OX40 agonist ivuxolimab. This TCR was sampled from an adult with an advanced solid tumor such as melanoma, head and neck, liver or kidney cancer.

In DNA form, the CDR3 reads TGTGCCAGCAGGAGATTTCTCAGGACAGGGGGCTGGGGCAATCAGCCCCAGCATTTT. Its translation: CASRRFLRTGGWGNQPQHF. The V and J genes are TRBV28 and TRBJ1-5, with 11 bases aligning to TRBD1. From germline, CDR1 is MDHEN and CDR2 SYDVKM. The CDR3 runs 19 residues. V lost 6 bases, J lost 2 bases, and 15 bases stayed unmatched.